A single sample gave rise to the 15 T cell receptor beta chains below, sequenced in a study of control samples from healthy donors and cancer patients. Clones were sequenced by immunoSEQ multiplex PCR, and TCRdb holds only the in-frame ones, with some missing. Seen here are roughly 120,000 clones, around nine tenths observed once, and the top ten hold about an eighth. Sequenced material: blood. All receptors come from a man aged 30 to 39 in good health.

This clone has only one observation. The CDR3 DNA reads TGTGCCAGCAGCTTAGGGACAGGGGTCCCTAATCAGCCCCAGCATTTT. It is translated as CASSLGTGVPNQPQHF. The rearrangement uses TRBV7-2 and TRBJ1-5; 9 bases are shared with TRBD1. Germline values: CDR1 SGHTA, CDR2 FQGNSA. This CDR3 has 16 residues. With 1 base clipped from V and 4 bases from J, the junction kept 5 bases outside the gene matches.

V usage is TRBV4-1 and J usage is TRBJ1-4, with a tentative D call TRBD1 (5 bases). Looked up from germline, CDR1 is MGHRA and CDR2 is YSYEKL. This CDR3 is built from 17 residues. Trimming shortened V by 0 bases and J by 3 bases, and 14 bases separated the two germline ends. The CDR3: CASSQEAFGASNEKLFF. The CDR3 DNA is TGCGCCAGCAGCCAAGAAGCCTTCGGGGCTTCTAATGAAAAACTGTTTTTT.

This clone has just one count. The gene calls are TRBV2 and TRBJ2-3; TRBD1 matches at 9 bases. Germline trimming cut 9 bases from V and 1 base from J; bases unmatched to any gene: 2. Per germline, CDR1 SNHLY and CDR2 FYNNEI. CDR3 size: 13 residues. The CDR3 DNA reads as TGTGCCAGTCGGACAGGGGGCACAGATACGCAGTATTTT. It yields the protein CASRTGGTDTQYF.

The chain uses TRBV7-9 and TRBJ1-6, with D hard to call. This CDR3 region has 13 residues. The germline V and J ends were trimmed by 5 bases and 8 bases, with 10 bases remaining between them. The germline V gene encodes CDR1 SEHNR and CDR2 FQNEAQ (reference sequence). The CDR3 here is CASSLGKYSPLHF. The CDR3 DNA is TGTGCCAGCAGCCTAGGAAAGTATTCACCCCTCCACTTT.

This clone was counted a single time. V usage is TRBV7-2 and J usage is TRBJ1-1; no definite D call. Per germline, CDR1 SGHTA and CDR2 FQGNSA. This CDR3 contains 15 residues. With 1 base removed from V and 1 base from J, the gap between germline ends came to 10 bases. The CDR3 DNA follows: TGTGCCAGCAGCTTAGAATCCAGCCCGAACACTGAAGCTTTCTTT. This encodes CASSLESSPNTEAFF. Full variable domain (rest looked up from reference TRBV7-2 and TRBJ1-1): GAGVSQSPSNKVTEKGKDVELRCDPISGHTALYWYRQSLGQGLEFLIYFQGNSAPDKSGLPSDRFSAERTGGSVSTLTIQRTQQEDSAVYLCASSLESSPNTEAFFGQGTRLTVV.

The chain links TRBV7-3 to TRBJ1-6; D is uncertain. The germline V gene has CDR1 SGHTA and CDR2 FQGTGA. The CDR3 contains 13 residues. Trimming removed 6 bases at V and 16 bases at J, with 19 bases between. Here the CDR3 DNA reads TGTGCCAGCAGTCCGACTGCGGTTGGAAGTCTCCACTTT. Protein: CASSPTAVGSLHF.

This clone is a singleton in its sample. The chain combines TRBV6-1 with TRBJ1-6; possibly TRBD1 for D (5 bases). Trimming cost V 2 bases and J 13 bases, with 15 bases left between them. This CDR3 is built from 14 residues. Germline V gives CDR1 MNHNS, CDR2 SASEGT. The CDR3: CASSEFGGKNPLHF. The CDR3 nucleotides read TGTGCCAGCAGTGAATTTGGGGGGAAGAATCCCCTCCACTTT.

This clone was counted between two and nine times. Here the CDR3 reads CASSPPKDRNTEAFF. The CDR3 DNA follows: TGTGCCAGCTCACCACCGAAGGACAGGAACACTGAAGCTTTCTTT. This sequence joins TRBV18 and TRBJ1-1; TRBD1 might be the D (6 bases). CDR1 is KGHSH, CDR2 LQKENI, per germline. The V and J ends lost 0 bases and 1 base respectively, with 9 bases between them. The length of the CDR3 is 15 residues.

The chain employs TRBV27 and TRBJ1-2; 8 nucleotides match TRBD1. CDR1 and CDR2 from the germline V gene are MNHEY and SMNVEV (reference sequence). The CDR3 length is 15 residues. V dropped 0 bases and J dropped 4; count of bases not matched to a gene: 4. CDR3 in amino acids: CASSLSRTGSYGYTF. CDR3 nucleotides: TGTGCCAGCAGTTTATCTAGGACAGGGAGCTATGGCTACACCTTC.

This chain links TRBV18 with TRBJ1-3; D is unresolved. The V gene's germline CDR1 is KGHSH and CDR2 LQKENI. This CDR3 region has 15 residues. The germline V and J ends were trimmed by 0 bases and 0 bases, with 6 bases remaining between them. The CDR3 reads CASSPPGSSGNTIYF. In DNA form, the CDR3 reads TGTGCCAGCTCACCACCGGGCAGCTCTGGAAACACCATATATTTT.

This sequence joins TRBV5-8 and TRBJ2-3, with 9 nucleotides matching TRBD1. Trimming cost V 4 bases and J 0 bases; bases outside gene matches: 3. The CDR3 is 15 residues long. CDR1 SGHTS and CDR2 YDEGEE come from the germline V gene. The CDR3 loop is CASSRGQGSTDTQYF. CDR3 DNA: TGTGCCAGCAGCCGGGGACAGGGTAGCACAGATACGCAGTATTTT. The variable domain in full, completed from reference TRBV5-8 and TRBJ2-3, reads EAGVTQSPTHLIKTRGQQATLRCSPISGHTSVYWYQQALGLGLQFLLWYDEGEERNRGNFPPRFSGRQFPNYSSELNVNALELEDSALYLCASSRGQGSTDTQYFGPGTRLTVL.

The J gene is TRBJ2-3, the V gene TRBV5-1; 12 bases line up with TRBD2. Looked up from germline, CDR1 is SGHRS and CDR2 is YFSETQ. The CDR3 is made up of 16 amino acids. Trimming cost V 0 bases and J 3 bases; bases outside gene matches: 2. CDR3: CASSLGTSGETDTQYF. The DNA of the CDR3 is TGCGCCAGCAGCTTGGGGACTAGCGGGGAAACAGATACGCAGTATTTT.

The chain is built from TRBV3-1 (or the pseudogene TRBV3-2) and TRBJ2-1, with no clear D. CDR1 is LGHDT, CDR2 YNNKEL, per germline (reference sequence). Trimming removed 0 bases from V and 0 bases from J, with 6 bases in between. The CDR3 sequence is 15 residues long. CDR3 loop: CASSQEISSYNEQFF. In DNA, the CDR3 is TGTGCCAGCAGCCAAGAAATTAGCTCCTACAATGAGCAGTTCTTC.

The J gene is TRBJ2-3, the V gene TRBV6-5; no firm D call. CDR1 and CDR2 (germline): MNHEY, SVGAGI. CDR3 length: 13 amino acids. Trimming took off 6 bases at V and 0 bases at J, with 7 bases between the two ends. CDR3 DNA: TGTGCCAGCAGGATACCTAGCACAGATACGCAGTATTTT. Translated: CASRIPSTDTQYF.

CDR3 residues: CASSLAGVGTDTQYF. CDR3 in DNA: TGTGCCAGCAGCCTAGCGGGGGTTGGCACAGATACGCAGTATTTT. The V and J genes are TRBV28 and TRBJ2-3; TRBD2 matches at 10 bases. The CDR3 runs to 15 residues. V was clipped by 6 bases and J by 1 base; unmatched bases: 4. In germline, CDR1 is MDHEN, CDR2 SYDVKM.